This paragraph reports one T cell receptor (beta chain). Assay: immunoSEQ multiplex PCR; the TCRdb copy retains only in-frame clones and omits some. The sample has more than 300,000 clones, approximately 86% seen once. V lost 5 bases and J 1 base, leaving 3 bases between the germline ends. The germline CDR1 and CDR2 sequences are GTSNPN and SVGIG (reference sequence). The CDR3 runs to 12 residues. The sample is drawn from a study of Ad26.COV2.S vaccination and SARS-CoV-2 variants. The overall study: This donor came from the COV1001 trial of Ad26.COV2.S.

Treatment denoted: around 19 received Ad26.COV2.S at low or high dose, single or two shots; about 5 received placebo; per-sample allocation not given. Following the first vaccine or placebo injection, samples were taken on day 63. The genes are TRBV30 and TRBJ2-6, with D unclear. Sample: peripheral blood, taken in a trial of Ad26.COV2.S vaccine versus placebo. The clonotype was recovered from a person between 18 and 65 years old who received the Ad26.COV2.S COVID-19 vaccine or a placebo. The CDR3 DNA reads TGTGCCTGGGCTTCTGGGGCCAACGTCCTGACTTTC. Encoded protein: CAWASGANVLTF.